The clone carrying this T cell receptor beta chain occurred a few times. The target antigen is unknown. These data belong to a study of beta chain features in type 1 diabetes. Overall study: What patients shared with healthy donors was a similar profile of age, gender and cell yields. There were some 100,000,000 sorted cells examined across all samples.

General study findings and limits: With patients and controls alike, PCR might favor shorter templates to an equal degree. Any role of HLA type in TCRB rearrangement remained unresolved here.

Trimming left V 4 bases short and J 5 bases short, with 8 bases between. CDR1 is SQVTM and CDR2 is ANQGSEA in the germline V gene. This CDR3 comprises 12 residues. All of the isolated RNA was reverse transcribed, so expressed TCRB transcripts were sequenced. Method: immunoSEQ multiplex PCR; TCRdb's copy keeps in-frame clones and lacks some. The sample lists 300,000 to 350,000 clones, 13% to 15% occurring once. The V and J genes are TRBV29-1 and TRBJ1-4, with no clear D. The origin of this receptor is a man aged 25-45 years in good health. Sequenced sample: central memory CD4+ T cells from blood. The chain's CDR3 is CSVGYSNEKLFF. CDR3 DNA sequence: TGCAGCGTTGGTTACAGCAATGAAAAACTGTTTTTT. Full variable domain (missing parts from reference TRBV29-1 and TRBJ1-4): SAVISQKPSRDICQRGTSLTIQCQVDSQVTMMFWYRQQPGQSLTLIATANQGSEATYESGFVIDKFPISRPNLTFSTLTVSNMSPEDSSIYLCSVGYSNEKLFFGSGTQLSVL.